This TCR beta chain was observed in a study of tumor-infiltrating lymphocytes in oesophageal squamous cell carcinoma. CDR3 length: 17 amino acids. Germline V gene data show CDR1 as SNHLY and CDR2 as FYNNEI. V was pared by 1 base and J by 0 bases, with 15 bases between. TCRdb re-analysed the PCR reads in MiXCR, keeping a single row per CDR3 protein. The sample consists of 15,000 to 20,000 distinct CDR3 sequences, 35% to 45% of them appearing once. Sequenced sample: normal esophageal tissue next to the tumor. The chain combines TRBV2 with TRBJ1-2; D unresolved. The origin of this receptor is a female donor with esophageal squamous cell carcinoma. DNA for the CDR3: TGTGCCAGCAGTGAAGAAGTTATCTTTCAAGCTAACTATGGCTACACCTTC. Translation: CASSEEVIFQANYGYTF. Together with reference TRBV2 and TRBJ1-2, the CDR3 gives the full variable domain: EPEVTQTPSHQVTQMGQEVILRCVPISNHLYFYWYRQILGQKVEFLVSFYNNEISEKSEIFDDQFSVERPDGSNFTLKIRSTKLEDSAMYFCASSEEVIFQANYGYTFGSGTRLTVV.